This T cell receptor beta chain was recovered during a study of shared clonotypes between healthy human individuals. Study observations and caveats: Sorted-subset samples were not fully sequenced, rarefaction indicated.

The CDR3 is 15 amino acids. Germline CDR1 and CDR2: MNHEY and SVGAGI. V lost 4 bases to trimming and J lost 0 bases; unmatched junction nucleotides: 6. Comments on this clone: What it recognizes is unknown.

Once extracted for a subset, genomic DNA was divided evenly among several immunoSEQ plates. When replicate PCRs were run on sorted subsets, they used around 200 ng DNA, approximately 33,000 T cell genomes. The repertoire was sequenced with immunoSEQ multiplex PCR; TCRdb's copy has only in-frame clones and lacks some. The data contain a few million clones, around 94% of them singletons. Donors were healthy HIV-negative adults without recently reported acute infections or vaccinations. The source material was naive CD4+ T cells sorted from blood. The subset: CD45RA+ positively selected. The receptor was isolated from a man between 18 and 29 years old in good health. J is TRBJ2-7 and V is TRBV6-5; TRBD2 matches 7 bases. In DNA form, the CDR3 reads TGTGCCAGCAGTTCAGTGACTAGCCTCTCCTACGAGCAGTACTTC. Translation gives CASSSVTSLSYEQYF.